This TCR beta chain was profiled in a study of blood T cell repertoires in COVID-19. Overall study context: The United States, Italy and Spain were the sources of the acute and convalescent COVID-19 samples. T cells, B-cell-depleted T cells, or PBMCs supplied cDNA or gDNA.

Original analysis: It was from reference gene primer amplification that nucleated cell counts were estimated. TCRdb's copy holds only in-frame clones and misses some; the assay was immunoSEQ multiplex PCR. V and J calls and clone size are copied from that table; D and trimming were computed from the DNA. This sample has more than 50,000 clones, with about three quarters found just once. The CDR3 runs 13 residues. CDR1 and CDR2 (germline): MDHEN, SYDVKM. Trimming at V came to 9 bases and at J to 3 bases, leaving 7 bases not matched to a gene. The receptor comes from a woman older than 75 with acute or convalescent COVID-19. The chain has TRBV28 and TRBJ1-2, with 7 bases identical to TRBD1. Sequenced input: peripheral blood. The CDR3 reads CASLADRDYGYTF. CDR3 nucleotides: TGTGCCAGTCTCGCCGACAGGGACTATGGCTACACCTTC.